The clone carrying this TCR beta chain showed up many times. Its antigen is unidentified. This sample also contains other DNA sequences that code for the same CDR3. The record originates from a study of T cells after posttransplantation cyclophosphamide. The assay was immunoSEQ multiplex PCR, and TCRdb's table has in-frame clones only and misses some. This sample comprises 42,000 or so clones, none seen once only. Germline-derived CDR1 and CDR2 are SGHRS and YFSETQ. The CDR3 loop spans 12 amino acids. V lost 3 bases, J lost 2 bases, and 5 bases lay in between. Regarding the study as a whole: Donor CD8+ memory clones often dominated recipient blood repertoires at later times. Blood and skin or GI T cell repertoires showed limited TRB overlap. Recipient CMV seropositivity and CMV reactivation strongly tracked TRB clonality.

V and J are TRBV5-1 and TRBJ1-1; no clear D gene. The receptor was derived from a woman between 50 and 59 years old in good health and a related stem cell transplant donor. The specimen was PBMCs. CDR3 protein: CASSYSNTEAFF. The DNA of the CDR3 is TGCGCCAGCAGCTACAGCAACACTGAAGCTTTCTTT.